This TCR beta chain is drawn from a study of blood T cell repertoires in COVID-19. Study at large: COVID-19 samples, acute and convalescent, were from the United States, Italy and Spain.

This CDR3 is built from 16 residues. Germline trimming cut 4 bases from V and 0 bases from J; bases unmatched to any gene: 3. Germline V gene lookup returns CDR1 SGHVS and CDR2 FNYEAQ. Here immunoSEQ multiplex PCR was the method, and the copy in TCRdb shows in-frame clones only, minus some. This sample has 45,000 to 60,000 clones, with approximately 88% found just once. V is TRBV7-6 and J is TRBJ1-3; 10 nucleotides line up with TRBD1. The receptor was isolated from a man in his fifties or sixties with active COVID-19. The source material was peripheral blood. CDR3 in DNA: TGTGCCAGCAGCTCGGGACAGGGGCCCTCTGGAAACACCATATATTTT. Protein sequence: CASSSGQGPSGNTIYF.